This T cell receptor (beta chain) was obtained from a study of blood T cell repertoires in COVID-19. The overall study: COVID-19 samples, acute and convalescent, were from the United States, Italy and Spain. Sample material is recorded as cDNA or gDNA derived from T cells, B-cell-depleted T cells, or PBMCs.

In the authors' methods: Reference gene primer amplification yielded estimated nucleated cell counts. Clones were read by immunoSEQ multiplex PCR, and TCRdb kept only the in-frame ones, dropping some. Clone size and V and J calls were adopted from that table, with D and trimming inferred from the DNA. Among about 120,000 clones listed, 87% were seen once. V lost 6 bases, J lost 5 bases, and 13 bases stayed unmatched. This CDR3 has 16 amino acids. The germline V gene encodes CDR1 MDHEN and CDR2 SYDVKM. This receptor was identified in a woman aged 70-85 years with acute or convalescent COVID-19. The chain recombines TRBV28 with TRBJ1-5; 7 nucleotides match TRBD1. The sequenced sample consisted of peripheral blood. In DNA, the CDR3 is TGTGCCAGCAGCTCAATTGAGGGGGCTAGGGATCAGCCCCAGCATTTT. It translates to CASSSIEGARDQPQHF.